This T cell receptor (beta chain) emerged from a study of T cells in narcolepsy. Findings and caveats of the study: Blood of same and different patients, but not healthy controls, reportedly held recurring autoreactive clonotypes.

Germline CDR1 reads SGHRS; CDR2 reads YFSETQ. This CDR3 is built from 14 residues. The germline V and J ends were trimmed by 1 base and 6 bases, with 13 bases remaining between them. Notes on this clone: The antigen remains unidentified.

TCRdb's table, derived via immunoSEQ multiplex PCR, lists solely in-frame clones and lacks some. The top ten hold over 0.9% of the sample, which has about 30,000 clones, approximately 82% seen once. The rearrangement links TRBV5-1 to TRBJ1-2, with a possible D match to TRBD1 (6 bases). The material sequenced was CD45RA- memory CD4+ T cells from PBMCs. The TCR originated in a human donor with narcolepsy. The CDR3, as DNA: TGCGCCAGCAGCTTGCTACAGGGAATGGATGGCTACACCTTC. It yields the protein CASSLLQGMDGYTF.